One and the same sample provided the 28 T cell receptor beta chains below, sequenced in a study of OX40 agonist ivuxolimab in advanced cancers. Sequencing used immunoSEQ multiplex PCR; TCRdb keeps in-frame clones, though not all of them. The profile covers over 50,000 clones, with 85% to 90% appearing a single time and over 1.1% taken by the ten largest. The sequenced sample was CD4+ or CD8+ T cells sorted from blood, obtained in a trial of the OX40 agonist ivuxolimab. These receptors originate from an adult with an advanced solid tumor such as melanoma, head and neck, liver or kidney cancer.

The CDR3, as DNA: TGTGCCAGCAGAGGGGGACAGGGAGGAAACTATGGCTACACCTTC. Translated, it gives CASRGGQGGNYGYTF. This rearrangement joins TRBV6-4 to TRBJ1-2, with 9 bases fitting TRBD1. The trim removed 6 bases at V and 2 bases at J, leaving 7 bases unmatched. The CDR3 consists of 15 residues. CDR1 and CDR2 from the germline V gene are MRHNA and SNTAGT.

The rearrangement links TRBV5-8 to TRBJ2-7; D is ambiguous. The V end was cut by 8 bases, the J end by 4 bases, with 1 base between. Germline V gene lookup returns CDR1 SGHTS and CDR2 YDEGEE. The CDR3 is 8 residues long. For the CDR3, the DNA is TGTGCCAGTTACGAGCAGTACTTC. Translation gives CASYEQYF.

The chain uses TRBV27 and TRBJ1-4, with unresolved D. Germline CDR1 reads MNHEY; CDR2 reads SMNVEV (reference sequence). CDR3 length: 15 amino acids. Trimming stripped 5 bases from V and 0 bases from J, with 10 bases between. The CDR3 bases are TGTGCCAGCAGTCTTAAGTTTGCAACTAATGAAAAACTGTTTTTT. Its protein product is CASSLKFATNEKLFF. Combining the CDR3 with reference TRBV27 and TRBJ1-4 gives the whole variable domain EAQVTQNPRYLITVTGKKLTVTCSQNMNHEYMSWYRQDPGLGLRQIYYSMNVEVTDKGDVPEGYKVSRKEKRNFPLILESPSPNQTSLYFCASSLKFATNEKLFFGSGTQLSVL.

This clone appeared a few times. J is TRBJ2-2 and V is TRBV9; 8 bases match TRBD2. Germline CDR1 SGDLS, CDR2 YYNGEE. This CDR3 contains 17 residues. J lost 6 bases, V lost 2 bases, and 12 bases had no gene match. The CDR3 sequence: CASSVGLTSGRSGELFF. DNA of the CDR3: TGTGCCAGCAGCGTTGGTCTCACTAGCGGTAGATCCGGGGAGCTGTTTTTT.

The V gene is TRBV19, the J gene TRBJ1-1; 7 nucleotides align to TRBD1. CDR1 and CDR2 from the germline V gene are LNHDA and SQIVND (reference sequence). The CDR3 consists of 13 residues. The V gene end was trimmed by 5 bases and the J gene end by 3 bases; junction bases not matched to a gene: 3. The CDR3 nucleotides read TGTGCCAGTAGTCGTGACAGGGACACTGAAGCTTTCTTT. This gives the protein CASSRDRDTEAFF.

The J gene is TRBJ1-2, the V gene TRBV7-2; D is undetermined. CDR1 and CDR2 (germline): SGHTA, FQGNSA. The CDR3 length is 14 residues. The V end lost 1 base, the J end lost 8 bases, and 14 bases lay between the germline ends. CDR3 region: CASSLDGPLRGYTF. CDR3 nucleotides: TGTGCCAGCAGCTTAGACGGACCGCTCCGGGGCTACACCTTC.

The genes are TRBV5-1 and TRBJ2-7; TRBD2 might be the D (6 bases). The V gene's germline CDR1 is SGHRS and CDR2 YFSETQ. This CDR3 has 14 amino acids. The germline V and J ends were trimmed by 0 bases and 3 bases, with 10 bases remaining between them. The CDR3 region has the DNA TGCGCCAGCAGCTTGGTGGAGGGAAACTACGAGCAGTACTTC. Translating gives CASSLVEGNYEQYF. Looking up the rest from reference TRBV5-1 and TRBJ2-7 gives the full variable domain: KAGVTQTPRYLIKTRGQQVTLSCSPISGHRSVSWYQQTPGQGLQFLFEYFSETQRNKGNFPGRFSGRQFSNSRSEMNVSTLELGDSALYLCASSLVEGNYEQYFGPGTRLTVT.

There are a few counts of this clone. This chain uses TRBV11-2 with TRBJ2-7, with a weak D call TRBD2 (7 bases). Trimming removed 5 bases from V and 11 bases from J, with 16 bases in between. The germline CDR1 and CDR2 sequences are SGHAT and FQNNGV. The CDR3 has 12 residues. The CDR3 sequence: CASSPWEGVEYF. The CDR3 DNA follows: TGTGCCAGCAGCCCCTGGGAGGGGGTCGAGTACTTC. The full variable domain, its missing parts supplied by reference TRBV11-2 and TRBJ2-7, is EAGVAQSPRYKIIEKRQSVAFWCNPISGHATLYWYQQILGQGPKLLIQFQNNGVVDDSQLPKDRFSAERLKGVDSTLKIQPAKLEDSAVYLCASSPWEGVEYFGPGTRLTVT.

CDR3 sequence: CASSPRDRMGEQYF. The CDR3 DNA reads as TGTGCCAGCAGCCCCCGGGACAGGATGGGCGAGCAGTACTTC. This chain joins TRBV5-4 and TRBJ2-7, with 8 bases fitting TRBD1. The CDR3 is made up of 14 amino acids. V shed 4 bases, J shed 6 bases, and the junction held 9 bases outside the gene matches. Germline assignment: CDR1 SGHNT and CDR2 YYREEE (reference sequence).

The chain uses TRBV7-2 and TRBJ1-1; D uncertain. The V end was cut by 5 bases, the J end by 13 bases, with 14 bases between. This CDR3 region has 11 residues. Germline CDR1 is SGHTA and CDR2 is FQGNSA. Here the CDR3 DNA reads TGTGCCAGCAGCCTCGGATTCGTGGGTTTCTTT. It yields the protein CASSLGFVGFF.

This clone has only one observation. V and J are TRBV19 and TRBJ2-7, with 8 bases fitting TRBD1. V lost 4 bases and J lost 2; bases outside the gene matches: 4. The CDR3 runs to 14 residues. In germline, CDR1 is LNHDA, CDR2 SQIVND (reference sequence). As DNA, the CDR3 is TGTGCCAGTAGTACCTCGACAGGGGCCTACGAGCAGTACTTC. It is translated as CASSTSTGAYEQYF.

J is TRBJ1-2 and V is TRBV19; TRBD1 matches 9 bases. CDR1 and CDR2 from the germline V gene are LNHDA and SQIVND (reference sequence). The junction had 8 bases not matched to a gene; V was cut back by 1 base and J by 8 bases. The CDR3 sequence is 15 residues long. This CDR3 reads CASSIVSGQGVGYTF. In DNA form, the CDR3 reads TGTGCCAGTAGTATAGTGTCGGGACAGGGTGTCGGCTACACCTTC.

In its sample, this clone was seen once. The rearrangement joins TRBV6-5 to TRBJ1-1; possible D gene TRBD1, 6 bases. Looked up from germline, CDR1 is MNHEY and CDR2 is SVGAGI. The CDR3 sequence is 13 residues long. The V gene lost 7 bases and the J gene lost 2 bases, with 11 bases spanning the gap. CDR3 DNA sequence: TGTGCCAGCATGGGACACCCAAACACTGAAGCTTTCTTT. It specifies CASMGHPNTEAFF.

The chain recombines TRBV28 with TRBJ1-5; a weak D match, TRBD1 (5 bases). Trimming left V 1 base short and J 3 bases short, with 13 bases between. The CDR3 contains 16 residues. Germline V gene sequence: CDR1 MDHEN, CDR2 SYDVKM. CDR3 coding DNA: TGTGCCAGCAGTTTATCGGCCAGGGTCCTCAATCAGCCCCAGCATTTT. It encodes CASSLSARVLNQPQHF.

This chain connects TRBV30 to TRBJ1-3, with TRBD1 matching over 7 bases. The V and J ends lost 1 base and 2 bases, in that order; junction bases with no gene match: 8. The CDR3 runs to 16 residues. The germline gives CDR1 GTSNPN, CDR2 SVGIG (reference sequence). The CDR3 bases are TGTGCCTGGAGTGCCCTGGACAGGATGACTGGAAACACCATATATTTT. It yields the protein CAWSALDRMTGNTIYF.

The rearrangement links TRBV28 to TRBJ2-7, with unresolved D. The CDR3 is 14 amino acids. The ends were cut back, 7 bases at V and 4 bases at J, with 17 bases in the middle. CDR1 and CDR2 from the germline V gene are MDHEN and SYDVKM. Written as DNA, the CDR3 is TGTGCCAGCACTCGTACACAGAGTTCATACGAGCAGTACTTC. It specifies CASTRTQSSYEQYF.

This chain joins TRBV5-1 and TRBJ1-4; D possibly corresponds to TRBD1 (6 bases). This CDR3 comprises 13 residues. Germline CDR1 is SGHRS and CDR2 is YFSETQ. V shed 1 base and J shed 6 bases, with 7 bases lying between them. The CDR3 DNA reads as TGCGCCAGCAGCTTGAACAGGGATGAAAAACTGTTTTTT. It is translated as CASSLNRDEKLFF.

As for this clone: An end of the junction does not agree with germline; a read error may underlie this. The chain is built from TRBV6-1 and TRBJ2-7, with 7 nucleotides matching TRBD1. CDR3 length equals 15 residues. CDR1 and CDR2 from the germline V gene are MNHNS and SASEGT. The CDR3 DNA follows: TGTGCCACCAGTATTGAACAGGGGCTCCTCTACGAGCAGTACTTC. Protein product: CATSIEQGLLYEQYF.

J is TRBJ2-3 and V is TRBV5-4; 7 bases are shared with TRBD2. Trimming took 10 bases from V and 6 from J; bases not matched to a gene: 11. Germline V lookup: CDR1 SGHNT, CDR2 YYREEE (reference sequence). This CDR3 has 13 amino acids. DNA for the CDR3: TGTGCCTTCCGGGGGAGGGTCTCGGATACGCAGTATTTT. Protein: CAFRGRVSDTQYF.

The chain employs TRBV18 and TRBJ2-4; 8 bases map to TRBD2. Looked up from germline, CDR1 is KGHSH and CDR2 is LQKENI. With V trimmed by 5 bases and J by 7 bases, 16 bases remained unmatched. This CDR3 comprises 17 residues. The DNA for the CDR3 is TGTGCCAGCTCATCAACGCTAGCGGGCGGGGGTAAGAACATTCAGTACTTC. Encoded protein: CASSSTLAGGGKNIQYF.

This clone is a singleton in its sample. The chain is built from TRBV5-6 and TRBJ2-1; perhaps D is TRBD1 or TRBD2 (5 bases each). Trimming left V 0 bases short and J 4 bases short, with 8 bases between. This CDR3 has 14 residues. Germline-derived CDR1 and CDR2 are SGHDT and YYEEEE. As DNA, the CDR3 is TGTGCCAGCAGCTTGGGGGGACGGTACAATGAGCAGTTCTTC. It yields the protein CASSLGGRYNEQFF.

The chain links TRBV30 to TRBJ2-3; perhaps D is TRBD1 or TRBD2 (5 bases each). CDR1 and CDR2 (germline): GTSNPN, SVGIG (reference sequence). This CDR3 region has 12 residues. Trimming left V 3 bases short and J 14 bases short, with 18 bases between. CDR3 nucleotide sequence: TGTGCCTGGAGGATGACCGGGACCCTGTTGTATTTT. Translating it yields CAWRMTGTLLYF.

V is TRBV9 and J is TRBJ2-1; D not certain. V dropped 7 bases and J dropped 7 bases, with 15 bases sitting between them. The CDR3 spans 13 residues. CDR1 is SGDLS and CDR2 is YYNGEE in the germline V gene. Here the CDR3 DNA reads TGTGCCAGCGCCCCTTCGACGTCTAATGAGCAGTTCTTC. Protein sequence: CASAPSTSNEQFF.

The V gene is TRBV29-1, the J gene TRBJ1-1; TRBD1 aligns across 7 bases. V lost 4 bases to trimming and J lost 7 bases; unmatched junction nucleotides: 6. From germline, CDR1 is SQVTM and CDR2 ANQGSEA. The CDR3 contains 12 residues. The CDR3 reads CSVAAAGGEAFF. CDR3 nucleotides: TGCAGCGTTGCCGCGGCAGGGGGTGAAGCTTTCTTT.

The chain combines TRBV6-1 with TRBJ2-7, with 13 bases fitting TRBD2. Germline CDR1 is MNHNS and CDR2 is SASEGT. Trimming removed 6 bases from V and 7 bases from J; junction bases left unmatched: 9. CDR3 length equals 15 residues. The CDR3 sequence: CASRPGLAGAPEQYF. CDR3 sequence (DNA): TGTGCCAGCAGACCCGGACTAGCGGGGGCCCCAGAGCAGTACTTC.

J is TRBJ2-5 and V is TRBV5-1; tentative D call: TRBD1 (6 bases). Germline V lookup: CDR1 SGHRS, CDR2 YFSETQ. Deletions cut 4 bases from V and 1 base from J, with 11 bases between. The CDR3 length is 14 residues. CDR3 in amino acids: CASSPDRPQETQYF. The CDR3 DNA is TGCGCCAGCAGCCCTGACAGGCCCCAAGAGACCCAGTACTTC.

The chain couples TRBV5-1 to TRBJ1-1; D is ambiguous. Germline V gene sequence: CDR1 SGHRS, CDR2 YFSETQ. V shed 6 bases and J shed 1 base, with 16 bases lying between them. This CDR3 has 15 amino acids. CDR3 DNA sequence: TGCGCCAGCACACAAATGGGCGGGGAGAACACTGAAGCTTTCTTT. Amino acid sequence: CASTQMGGENTEAFF. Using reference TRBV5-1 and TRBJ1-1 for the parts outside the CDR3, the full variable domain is KAGVTQTPRYLIKTRGQQVTLSCSPISGHRSVSWYQQTPGQGLQFLFEYFSETQRNKGNFPGRFSGRQFSNSRSEMNVSTLELGDSALYLCASTQMGGENTEAFFGQGTRLTVV.

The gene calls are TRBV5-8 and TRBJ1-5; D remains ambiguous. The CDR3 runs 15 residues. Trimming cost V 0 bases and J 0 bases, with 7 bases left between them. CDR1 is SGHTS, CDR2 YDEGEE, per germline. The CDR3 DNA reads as TGTGCCAGCAGCTTGGGGCAGTTTAGCAATCAGCCCCAGCATTTT. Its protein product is CASSLGQFSNQPQHF.